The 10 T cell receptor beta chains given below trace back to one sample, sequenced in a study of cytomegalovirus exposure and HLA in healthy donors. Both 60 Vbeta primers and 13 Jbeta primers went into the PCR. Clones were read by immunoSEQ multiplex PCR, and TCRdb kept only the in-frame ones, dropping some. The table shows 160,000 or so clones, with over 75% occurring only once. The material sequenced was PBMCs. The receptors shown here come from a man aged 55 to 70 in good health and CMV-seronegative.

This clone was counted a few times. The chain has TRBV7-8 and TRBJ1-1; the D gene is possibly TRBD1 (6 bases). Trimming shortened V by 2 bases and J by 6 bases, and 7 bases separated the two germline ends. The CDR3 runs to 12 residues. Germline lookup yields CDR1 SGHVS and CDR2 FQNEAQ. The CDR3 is CASSLKGAEAFF. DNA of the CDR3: TGTGCCAGCAGCTTAAAGGGGGCTGAAGCTTTCTTT.

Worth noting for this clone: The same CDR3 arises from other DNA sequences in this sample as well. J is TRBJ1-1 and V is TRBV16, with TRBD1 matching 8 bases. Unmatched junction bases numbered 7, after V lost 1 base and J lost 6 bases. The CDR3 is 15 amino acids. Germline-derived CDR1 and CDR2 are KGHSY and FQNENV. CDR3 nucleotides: TGTGCCAGCAGCCAATGGCGACAGGGGCGGGCTGAAGCTTTCTTT. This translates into CASSQWRQGRAEAFF.

The CDR3, as DNA: TGCGCCAGCAGCCGGGACAACTTCAATCAGCCCCAGCATTTT. Translating it yields CASSRDNFNQPQHF. The rearrangement joins TRBV5-1 to TRBJ1-5, with a tentative D call TRBD1 (6 bases). Trimming shortened V by 4 bases and J by 3 bases, and 11 bases separated the two germline ends. This CDR3 has 14 residues. Looked up from germline, CDR1 is SGHRS and CDR2 is YFSETQ.

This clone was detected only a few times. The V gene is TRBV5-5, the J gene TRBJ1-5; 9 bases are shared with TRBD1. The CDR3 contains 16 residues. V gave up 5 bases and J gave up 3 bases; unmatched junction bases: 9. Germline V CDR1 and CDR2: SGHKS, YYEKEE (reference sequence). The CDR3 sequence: CASSTTGTGNNQPQHF. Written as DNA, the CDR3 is TGTGCCAGCAGTACCACCGGGACAGGGAACAATCAGCCCCAGCATTTT. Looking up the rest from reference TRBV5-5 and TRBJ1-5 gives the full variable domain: DAGVTQSPTHLIKTRGQQVTLRCSPISGHKSVSWYQQVLGQGPQFIFQYYEKEERGRGNFPDRFSARQFPNYSSELNVNALLLGDSALYLCASSTTGTGNNQPQHFGDGTRLSIL.

DNA of the CDR3: TGCGCCAGCAGCCGCGAAGGGACAGCAAGCACAGATACGCAGTATTTT. This sequence encodes CASSREGTASTDTQYF. The chain recombines TRBV5-1 with TRBJ2-3, with TRBD1 matching 7 bases. The germline V gene encodes CDR1 SGHRS and CDR2 YFSETQ. The V segment lost 4 bases and the J segment 0 bases; nucleotides outside the gene matches: 8. The CDR3 spans 16 residues.

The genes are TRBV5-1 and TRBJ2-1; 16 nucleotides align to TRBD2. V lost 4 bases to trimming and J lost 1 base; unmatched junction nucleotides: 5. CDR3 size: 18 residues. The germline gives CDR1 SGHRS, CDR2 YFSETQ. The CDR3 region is CASSMGLAGGRSYNEQFF. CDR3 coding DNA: TGCGCCAGCAGCATGGGACTAGCGGGGGGGCGGTCCTACAATGAGCAGTTCTTC.

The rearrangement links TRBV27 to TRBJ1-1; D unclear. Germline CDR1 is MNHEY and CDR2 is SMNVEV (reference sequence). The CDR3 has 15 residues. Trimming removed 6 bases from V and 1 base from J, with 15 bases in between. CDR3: CASSSWAGTNTEAFF. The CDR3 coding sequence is TGTGCCAGCAGCAGTTGGGCAGGAACGAACACTGAAGCTTTCTTT.

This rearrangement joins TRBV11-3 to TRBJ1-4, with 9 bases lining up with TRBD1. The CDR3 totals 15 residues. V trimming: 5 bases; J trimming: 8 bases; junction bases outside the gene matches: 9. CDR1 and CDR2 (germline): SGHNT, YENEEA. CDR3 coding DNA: TGTGCCAGCAGCGGCCCGGGACAGGGAAGAGAAAAACTGTTTTTT. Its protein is CASSGPGQGREKLFF.

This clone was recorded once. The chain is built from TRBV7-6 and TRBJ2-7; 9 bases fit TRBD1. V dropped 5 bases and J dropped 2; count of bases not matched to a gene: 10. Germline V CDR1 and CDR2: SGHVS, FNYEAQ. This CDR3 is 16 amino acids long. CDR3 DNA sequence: TGTGCCAGCAGCCGGGGGTCCGGACAGGGGACCTACGAGCAGTACTTC. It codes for CASSRGSGQGTYEQYF.

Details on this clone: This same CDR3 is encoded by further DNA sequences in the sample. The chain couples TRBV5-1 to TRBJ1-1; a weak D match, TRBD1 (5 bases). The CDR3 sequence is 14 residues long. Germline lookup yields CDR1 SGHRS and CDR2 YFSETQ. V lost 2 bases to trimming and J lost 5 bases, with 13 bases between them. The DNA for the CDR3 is TGCGCCAGCAGCTTAGCGCAGGGCGGAACTGAAGCTTTCTTT. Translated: CASSLAQGGTEAFF. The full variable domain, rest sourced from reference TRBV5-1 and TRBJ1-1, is KAGVTQTPRYLIKTRGQQVTLSCSPISGHRSVSWYQQTPGQGLQFLFEYFSETQRNKGNFPGRFSGRQFSNSRSEMNVSTLELGDSALYLCASSLAQGGTEAFFGQGTRLTVV.